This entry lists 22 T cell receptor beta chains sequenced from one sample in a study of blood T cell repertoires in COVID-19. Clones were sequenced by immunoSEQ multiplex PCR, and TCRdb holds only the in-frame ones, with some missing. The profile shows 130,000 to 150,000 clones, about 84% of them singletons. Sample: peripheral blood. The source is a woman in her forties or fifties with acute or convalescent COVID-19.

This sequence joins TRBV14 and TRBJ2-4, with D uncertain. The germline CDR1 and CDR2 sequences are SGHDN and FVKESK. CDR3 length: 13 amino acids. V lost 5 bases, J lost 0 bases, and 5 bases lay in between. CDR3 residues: CASSSLAKNIQYF. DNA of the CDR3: TGTGCCAGCAGCTCTTTAGCCAAAAACATTCAGTACTTC.

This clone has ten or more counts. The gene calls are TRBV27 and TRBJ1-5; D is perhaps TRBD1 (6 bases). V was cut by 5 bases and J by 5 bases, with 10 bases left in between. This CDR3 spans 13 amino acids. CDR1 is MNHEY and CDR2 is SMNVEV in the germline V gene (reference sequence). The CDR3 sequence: CASSIYRDQPQHF. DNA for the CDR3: TGTGCCAGCAGTATCTACAGGGATCAGCCCCAGCATTTT.

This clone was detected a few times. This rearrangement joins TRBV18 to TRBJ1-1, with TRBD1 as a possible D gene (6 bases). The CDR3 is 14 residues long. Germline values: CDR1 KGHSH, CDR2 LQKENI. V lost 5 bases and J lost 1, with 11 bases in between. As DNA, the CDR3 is TGTGCCAGCTCATCCCGGGACAAGAACACTGAAGCTTTCTTT. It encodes CASSSRDKNTEAFF.

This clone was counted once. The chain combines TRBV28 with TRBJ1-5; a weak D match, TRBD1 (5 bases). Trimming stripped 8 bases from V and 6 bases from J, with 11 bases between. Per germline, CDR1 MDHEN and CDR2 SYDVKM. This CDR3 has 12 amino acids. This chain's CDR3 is CASLGGTQPQHF. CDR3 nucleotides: TGTGCCAGCCTCGGGGGAACTCAGCCCCAGCATTTT. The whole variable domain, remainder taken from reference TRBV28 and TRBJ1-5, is DVKVTQSSRYLVKRTGEKVFLECVQDMDHENMFWYRQDPGLGLRLIYFSYDVKMKEKGDIPEGYSVSREKKERFSLILESASTNQTSMYLCASLGGTQPQHFGDGTRLSIL.

DNA of the CDR3: TGTGCCAGCAGCGCCTCGGGACTAGCGGACCAAGAGACCCAGTACTTC. The encoded protein is CASSASGLADQETQYF. This rearrangement joins TRBV9 to TRBJ2-5, with 11 bases matching TRBD2. The CDR3 is 16 residues long. CDR1 is SGDLS and CDR2 is YYNGEE in the germline V gene. Germline trimming cut 3 bases from V and 0 bases from J; bases unmatched to any gene: 4.

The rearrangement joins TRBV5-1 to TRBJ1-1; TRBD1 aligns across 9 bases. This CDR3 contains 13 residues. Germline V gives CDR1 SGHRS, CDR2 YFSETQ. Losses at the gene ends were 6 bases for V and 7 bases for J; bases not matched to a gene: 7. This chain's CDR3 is CASNEPGQGEAFF. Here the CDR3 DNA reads TGCGCCAGCAACGAACCGGGACAGGGTGAAGCTTTCTTT.

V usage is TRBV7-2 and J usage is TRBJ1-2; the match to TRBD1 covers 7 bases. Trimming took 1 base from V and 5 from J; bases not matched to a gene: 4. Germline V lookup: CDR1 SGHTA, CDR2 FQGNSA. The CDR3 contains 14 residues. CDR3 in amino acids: CASSLVPQGYGYTF. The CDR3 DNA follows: TGTGCCAGCAGCTTAGTTCCACAGGGGTATGGCTACACCTTC. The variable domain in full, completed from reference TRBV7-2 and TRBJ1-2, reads GAGVSQSPSNKVTEKGKDVELRCDPISGHTALYWYRQSLGQGLEFLIYFQGNSAPDKSGLPSDRFSAERTGGSVSTLTIQRTQQEDSAVYLCASSLVPQGYGYTFGSGTRLTVV.

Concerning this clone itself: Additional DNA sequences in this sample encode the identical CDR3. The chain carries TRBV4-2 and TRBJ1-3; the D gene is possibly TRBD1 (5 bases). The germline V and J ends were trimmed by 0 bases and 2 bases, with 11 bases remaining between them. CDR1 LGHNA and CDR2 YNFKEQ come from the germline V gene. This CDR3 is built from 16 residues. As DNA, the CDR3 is TGTGCCAGCAGCCAAGATCCCCAGGGCCCTGGAAACACCATATATTTT. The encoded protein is CASSQDPQGPGNTIYF.

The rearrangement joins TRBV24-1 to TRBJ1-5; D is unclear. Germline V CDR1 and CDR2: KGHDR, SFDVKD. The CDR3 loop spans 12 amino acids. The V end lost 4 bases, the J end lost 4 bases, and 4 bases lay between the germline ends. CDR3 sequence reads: CATSDPNQPQHF. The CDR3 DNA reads TGTGCCACCAGTGACCCGAATCAGCCCCAGCATTTT.

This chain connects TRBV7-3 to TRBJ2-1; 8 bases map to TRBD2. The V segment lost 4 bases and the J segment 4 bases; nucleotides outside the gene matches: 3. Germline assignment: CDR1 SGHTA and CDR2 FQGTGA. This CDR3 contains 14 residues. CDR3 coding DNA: TGTGCCAGCAGCTCCAGCGGGGGATACAATGAGCAGTTCTTC. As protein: CASSSSGGYNEQFF.

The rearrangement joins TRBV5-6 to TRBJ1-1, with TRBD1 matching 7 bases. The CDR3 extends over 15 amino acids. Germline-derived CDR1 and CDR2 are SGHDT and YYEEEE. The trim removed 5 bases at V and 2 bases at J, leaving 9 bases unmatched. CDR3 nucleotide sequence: TGTGCCAGCAGGTACACCGGGACAGTAAACACTGAAGCTTTCTTT. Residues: CASRYTGTVNTEAFF.

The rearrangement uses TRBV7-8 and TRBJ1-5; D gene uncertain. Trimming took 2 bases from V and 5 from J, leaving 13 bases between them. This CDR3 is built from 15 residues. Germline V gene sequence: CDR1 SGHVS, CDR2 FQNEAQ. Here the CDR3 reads CASSLNTANYQPQHF. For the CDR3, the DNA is TGTGCCAGCAGCTTAAATACAGCCAACTATCAGCCCCAGCATTTT.

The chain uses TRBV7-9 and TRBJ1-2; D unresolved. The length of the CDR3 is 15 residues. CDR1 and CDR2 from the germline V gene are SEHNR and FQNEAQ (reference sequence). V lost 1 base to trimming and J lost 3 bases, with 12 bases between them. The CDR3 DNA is TGTGCCAGCAGCTTAGTTTCCGGGCGGGACTATGGCTACACCTTC. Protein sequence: CASSLVSGRDYGYTF.

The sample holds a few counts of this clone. CDR3 bases: TGTGCCAGCAGTGAACCGGCCTTGGAGGAGCAGTACTTC. It is translated as CASSEPALEEQYF. The J gene is TRBJ2-7, the V gene TRBV12-3 or TRBV12-4, with D unclear. The CDR3 length is 13 residues. The V end lost 5 bases, the J end lost 7 bases, and 15 bases lay between the germline ends.

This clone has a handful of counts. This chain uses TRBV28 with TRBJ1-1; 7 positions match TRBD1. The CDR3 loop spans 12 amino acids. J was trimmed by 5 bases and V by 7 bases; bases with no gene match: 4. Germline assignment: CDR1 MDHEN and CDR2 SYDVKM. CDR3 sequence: CASNRQGTEAFF. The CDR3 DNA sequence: TGTGCCAGCAATAGACAGGGTACTGAAGCTTTCTTT.

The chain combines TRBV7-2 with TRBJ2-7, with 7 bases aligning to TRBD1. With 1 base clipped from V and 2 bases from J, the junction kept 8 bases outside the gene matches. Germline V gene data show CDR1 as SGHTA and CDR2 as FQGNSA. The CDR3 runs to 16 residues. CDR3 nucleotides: TGTGCCAGCAGCTTAGACGGACAGGTCCGAACCTACGAGCAGTACTTC. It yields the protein CASSLDGQVRTYEQYF.

For the CDR3, the DNA is TGTGCCAGCAGCAGACTGGACAGTCGCGCTGAAGCTTTCTTT. Protein: CASSRLDSRAEAFF. The gene calls are TRBV6-5 and TRBJ1-1, with D tentatively TRBD1 (6 bases). This CDR3 contains 14 residues. V lost 6 bases to trimming and J lost 6 bases, with 17 bases between them. CDR1 and CDR2 from the germline V gene are MNHEY and SVGAGI.

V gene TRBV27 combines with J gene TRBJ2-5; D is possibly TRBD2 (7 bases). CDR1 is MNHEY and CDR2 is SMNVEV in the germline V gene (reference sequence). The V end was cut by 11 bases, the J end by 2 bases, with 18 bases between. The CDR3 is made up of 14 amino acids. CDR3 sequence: CAGRGAGVQETQYF. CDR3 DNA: TGTGCCGGTCGGGGGGCGGGGGTACAAGAGACCCAGTACTTC.

The CDR3 is CASLMRVTEPQHF. Written as DNA, the CDR3 is TGTGCCAGCTTAATGAGGGTGACGGAGCCCCAGCATTTT. The chain carries TRBV2 and TRBJ1-5; D gene uncertain. From germline, CDR1 is SNHLY and CDR2 FYNNEI. V gave up 8 bases and J gave up 8 bases, with 16 bases separating them. The CDR3 length is 13 residues.

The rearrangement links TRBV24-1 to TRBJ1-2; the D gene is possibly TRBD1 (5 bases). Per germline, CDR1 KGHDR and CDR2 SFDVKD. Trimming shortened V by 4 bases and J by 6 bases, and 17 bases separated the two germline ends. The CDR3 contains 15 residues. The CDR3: CATSESQGFENGYTF. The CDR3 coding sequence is TGTGCCACCAGTGAATCCCAGGGTTTCGAAAATGGCTACACCTTC.

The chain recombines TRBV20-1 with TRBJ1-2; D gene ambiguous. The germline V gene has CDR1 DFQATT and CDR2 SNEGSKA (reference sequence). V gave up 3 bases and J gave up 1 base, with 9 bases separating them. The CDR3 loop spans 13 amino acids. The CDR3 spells CSASVSFNYGYTF. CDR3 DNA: TGCAGTGCTAGTGTTAGCTTTAACTATGGCTACACCTTC.

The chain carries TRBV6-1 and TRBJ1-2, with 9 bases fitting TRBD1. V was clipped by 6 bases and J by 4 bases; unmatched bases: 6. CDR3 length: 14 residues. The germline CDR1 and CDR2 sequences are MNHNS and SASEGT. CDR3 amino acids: CASSDRQGGYGYTF. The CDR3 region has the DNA TGTGCCAGCAGCGATAGACAGGGGGGCTATGGCTACACCTTC.